These 17 T cell receptor beta chains were all obtained from the same sample, sequenced in a study of sequential checkpoint blockade in melanoma. Only in-frame clones appear in the TCRdb table, and some are missing; sequencing was by immunoSEQ multiplex PCR. The data show fewer than 25,000 clones, around 70% seen once. Sample treatment: randomized to nivolumab then ipilimumab (arm A) or the reverse (arm B). The sample consisted of CD8+ T cells sorted from blood (inferred from file names), taken from a patient given nivolumab and ipilimumab in sequence. The receptors here all came from a human donor with melanoma.

The rearrangement uses TRBV4-3 and TRBJ1-2; 9 positions match TRBD1. Germline-derived CDR1 and CDR2 are LGHNA and YSLEER. V gave up 0 bases and J gave up 4 bases; unmatched junction bases: 15. The CDR3 runs 19 residues. The CDR3 is CASSQDRFPGQGYGYGYTF. CDR3 bases: TGCGCCAGCAGCCAAGACCGCTTCCCGGGACAGGGTTACGGCTATGGCTACACCTTC.

This clone appeared once. The chain combines TRBV7-3 with TRBJ2-2; unclear D gene. The CDR3 spans 14 residues. With 5 bases removed from V and 2 bases from J, the gap between germline ends came to 9 bases. Germline V gene data show CDR1 as SGHTA and CDR2 as FQGTGA. The CDR3 DNA is TGTGCCAGCAGCATCTCGGGTAACACCGGGGAGCTGTTTTTT. Translating it yields CASSISGNTGELFF.

The V call is TRBV5-6, the J call TRBJ2-3, with 7 positions matching TRBD2. CDR1 and CDR2 (germline): SGHDT, YYEEEE. CDR3 length: 15 amino acids. The V segment lost 0 bases and the J segment 3 bases; nucleotides outside the gene matches: 4. DNA of the CDR3: TGTGCCAGCAGCTTGGGCGGGGGAGGGACAGATACGCAGTATTTT. Protein: CASSLGGGGTDTQYF.

This rearrangement joins TRBV5-5 to TRBJ2-7; 11 positions match TRBD1. Trimming removed 4 bases from V and 3 bases from J; junction bases left unmatched: 0. This CDR3 has 13 amino acids. CDR1 is SGHKS and CDR2 is YYEKEE in the germline V gene (reference sequence). CDR3 loop: CASSGTGGYEQYF. The CDR3 DNA sequence: TGTGCCAGCAGCGGGACAGGGGGCTACGAGCAGTACTTC. The whole variable domain, remainder taken from reference TRBV5-5 and TRBJ2-7, is DAGVTQSPTHLIKTRGQQVTLRCSPISGHKSVSWYQQVLGQGPQFIFQYYEKEERGRGNFPDRFSARQFPNYSSELNVNALLLGDSALYLCASSGTGGYEQYFGPGTRLTVT.

This clone was picked up a small number of times. V and J are TRBV11-2 and TRBJ1-1; perhaps TRBD1 as D (5 bases). CDR1 and CDR2 from the germline V gene are SGHAT and FQNNGV. V was pared by 3 bases and J by 8 bases, with 13 bases between. The CDR3 consists of 13 residues. In DNA form, the CDR3 reads TGTGCCAGCAGCTTGGGGGGTGGGTCCGAAGCTTTCTTT. As protein: CASSLGGGSEAFF.

The chain combines TRBV12-5 with TRBJ2-6; D possibly corresponds to TRBD2 (6 bases). Trimming took 7 bases from V and 2 from J, leaving 12 bases between them. This CDR3 comprises 15 residues. Germline CDR1 LGHNT, CDR2 FRNRAP. The CDR3 DNA reads TGTGCTAGTGAAGGATCGGGGGCTGGGGCCAACGTCCTGACTTTC. This sequence encodes CASEGSGAGANVLTF.

The chain uses TRBV6-4 and TRBJ2-1; TRBD2 aligns across 9 bases. CDR1 is MRHNA and CDR2 is SNTAGT in the germline V gene. This CDR3 contains 16 residues. The V gene end was trimmed by 3 bases and the J gene end by 1 base; junction bases not matched to a gene: 4. The CDR3 DNA sequence: TGTGCCAGCAGTGAATTAGCGGGGGATTCCTACAATGAGCAGTTCTTC. Protein: CASSELAGDSYNEQFF.

V gene TRBV6-1 combines with J gene TRBJ1-1; D perhaps matches TRBD1 (6 bases). V gave up 10 bases and J gave up 3 bases, with 15 bases separating them. Germline CDR1 reads MNHNS; CDR2 reads SASEGT. CDR3 length equals 13 residues. This CDR3 reads CATRRGRDTEAFF. The CDR3 bases are TGTGCCACCAGGCGGGGGCGCGACACTGAAGCTTTCTTT.

This chain uses TRBV5-6 with TRBJ2-7; TRBD1 agrees at 8 bases. The CDR3 totals 14 residues. Trimming at V came to 3 bases and at J to 4 bases, leaving 6 bases not matched to a gene. CDR1 is SGHDT, CDR2 YYEEEE, per germline. The CDR3 coding sequence is TGTGCCAGCAGCTCCGGACAGGGATGGTACGAGCAGTACTTC. Amino acids: CASSSGQGWYEQYF.

The chain carries TRBV9 and TRBJ2-7; possible D gene TRBD2, 7 bases. The V end lost 0 bases, the J end lost 5 bases, and 12 bases lay between the germline ends. The CDR3 spans 14 residues. Germline values: CDR1 SGDLS, CDR2 YYNGEE. The CDR3 reads CASSVAVGGHEQYF. DNA for the CDR3: TGTGCCAGCAGCGTAGCTGTCGGGGGGCACGAGCAGTACTTC.

The rearrangement joins TRBV2 to TRBJ1-3; no firm D call. This CDR3 region has 14 residues. Germline V gives CDR1 SNHLY, CDR2 FYNNEI. V lost 8 bases, J lost 4 bases, and 15 bases lay in between. The CDR3 region is CASHQRELGNTIYF. The CDR3 bases are TGTGCCAGCCACCAGCGGGAGTTAGGAAACACCATATATTTT.

The gene calls are TRBV7-9 and TRBJ2-1; TRBD1 might be the D (6 bases). V was clipped by 1 base and J by 7 bases, with 14 bases between them. Looked up from germline, CDR1 is SEHNR and CDR2 is FQNEAQ (reference sequence). The CDR3 length is 15 residues. This chain's CDR3 is CASSLVEQGWNEQFF. In DNA form, the CDR3 reads TGTGCCAGCAGCTTAGTAGAACAGGGATGGAATGAGCAGTTCTTC.

The chain has TRBV23-1 and TRBJ2-1, with 9 bases matching TRBD2. TRBV23-1 is designated an ORF whose function remains uncertain. This CDR3 spans 16 amino acids. V trimming: 0 bases; J trimming: 6 bases; junction bases outside the gene matches: 6. The CDR3 loop is CASSQSKGLAPNEQFF. CDR3 sequence (DNA): TGCGCCAGCAGTCAATCGAAGGGACTAGCTCCCAATGAGCAGTTCTTC.

The chain combines TRBV13 with TRBJ2-7, with a tentative D call TRBD2 (5 bases). Trimming removed 4 bases at V and 4 bases at J, with 17 bases between. Germline V gene lookup returns CDR1 PRHDT and CDR2 FYEKMQ (reference sequence). The CDR3 consists of 15 residues. CDR3: CASSSVGRGKYEQYF. The CDR3 coding sequence is TGTGCCAGCAGCTCTGTAGGGAGAGGGAAATACGAGCAGTACTTC.

This chain links TRBV5-4 with TRBJ2-3; 7 bases are a match to TRBD1. The CDR3 is 14 amino acids. V lost 0 bases and J lost 5; bases outside the gene matches: 3. CDR1 and CDR2 from the germline V gene are SGHNT and YYREEE (reference sequence). The CDR3 spells CASSLEGAIDTQYF. CDR3 DNA sequence: TGTGCCAGCAGCTTGGAGGGGGCGATAGATACGCAGTATTTT.

The chain links TRBV11-1 to TRBJ2-1; 7 bases align to TRBD1. CDR1 is SGHAT and CDR2 is FQDESV in the germline V gene (reference sequence). Trimming at V came to 5 bases and at J to 4 bases, leaving 5 bases not matched to a gene. The CDR3 length is 14 residues. The CDR3 DNA is TGTGCCAGCAGCGCACAGGGGCCTTACAATGAGCAGTTCTTC. This gives the protein CASSAQGPYNEQFF. The variable domain in full, with the rest retrieved from reference TRBV11-1 and TRBJ2-1, is EAEVAQSPRYKITEKSQAVAFWCDPISGHATLYWYRQILGQGPELLVQFQDESVVDDSQLPKDRFSAERLKGVDSTLKIQPAELGDSAMYLCASSAQGPYNEQFFGPGTRLTVL.

The chain couples TRBV4-1 to TRBJ2-2; TRBD2 matches 12 bases. The CDR3 sequence is 15 residues long. The germline V gene has CDR1 MGHRA and CDR2 YSYEKL. Losses at the gene ends were 4 bases for V and 7 bases for J; bases not matched to a gene: 4. The CDR3 bases are TGCGCCAGCAGCCGACTAGCGGGGGTGGGCGGGGAGCTGTTTTTT. As protein: CASSRLAGVGGELFF.